Given below is one T cell receptor beta chain in context. The target antigen is unknown. This sample stems from a study of vaccination and CD4 T cells after COVID-19. Background on the study: Every participant was given two doses of BNT162b2 or mRNA-1273 vaccine. Blood was drawn a median around 72 days post second dose, range 14 to 241.

Whole-study findings and limits: Of the reactive clones in convalescent patients, a median approximately 89% showed up only post-vaccination. 304 of 307 vaccine-specific clones from convalescent patients were spike mono-reactive.

The germline V gene encodes CDR1 ENHRY and CDR2 SYGVKD. This CDR3 has 16 amino acids. The germline V and J ends were trimmed by 2 bases and 0 bases, with 11 bases remaining between them. TCRdb itself ran the PCR reads through MiXCR, one entry per CDR3 protein. The sample has some 18,000 distinct CDR3 sequences; 45% to 70% are singletons. This sample comprised CD4+ T cells from blood, obtained after SARS-CoV-2 vaccination. The sequence came from a human donor who had recovered from COVID-19. V is TRBV10-3 and J is TRBJ2-4; D gene uncertain. CDR3 bases: TGTGCCATCAGTGAGCGGGCAGAGATAGCCAAAAACATTCAGTACTTC. Its translation is CAISERAEIAKNIQYF.